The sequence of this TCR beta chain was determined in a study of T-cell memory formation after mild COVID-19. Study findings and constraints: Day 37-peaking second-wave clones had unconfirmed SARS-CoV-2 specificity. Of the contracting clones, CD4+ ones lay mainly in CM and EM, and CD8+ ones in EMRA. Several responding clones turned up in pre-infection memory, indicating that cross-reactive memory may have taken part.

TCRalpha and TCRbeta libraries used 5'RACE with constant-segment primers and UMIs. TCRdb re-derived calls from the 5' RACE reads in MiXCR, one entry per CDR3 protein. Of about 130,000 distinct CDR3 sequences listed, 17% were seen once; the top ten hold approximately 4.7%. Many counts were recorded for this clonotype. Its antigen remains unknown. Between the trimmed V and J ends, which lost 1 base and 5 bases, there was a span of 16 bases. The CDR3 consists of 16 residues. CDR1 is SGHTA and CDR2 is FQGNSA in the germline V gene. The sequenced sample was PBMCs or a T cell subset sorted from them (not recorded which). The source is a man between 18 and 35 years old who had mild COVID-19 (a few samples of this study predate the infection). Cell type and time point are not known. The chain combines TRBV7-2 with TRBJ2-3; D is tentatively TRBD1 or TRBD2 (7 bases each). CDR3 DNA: TGTGCCAGCAGCTTAGTGTCAGGGGGGGCCCTAGATACGCAGTATTTT. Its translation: CASSLVSGGALDTQYF.